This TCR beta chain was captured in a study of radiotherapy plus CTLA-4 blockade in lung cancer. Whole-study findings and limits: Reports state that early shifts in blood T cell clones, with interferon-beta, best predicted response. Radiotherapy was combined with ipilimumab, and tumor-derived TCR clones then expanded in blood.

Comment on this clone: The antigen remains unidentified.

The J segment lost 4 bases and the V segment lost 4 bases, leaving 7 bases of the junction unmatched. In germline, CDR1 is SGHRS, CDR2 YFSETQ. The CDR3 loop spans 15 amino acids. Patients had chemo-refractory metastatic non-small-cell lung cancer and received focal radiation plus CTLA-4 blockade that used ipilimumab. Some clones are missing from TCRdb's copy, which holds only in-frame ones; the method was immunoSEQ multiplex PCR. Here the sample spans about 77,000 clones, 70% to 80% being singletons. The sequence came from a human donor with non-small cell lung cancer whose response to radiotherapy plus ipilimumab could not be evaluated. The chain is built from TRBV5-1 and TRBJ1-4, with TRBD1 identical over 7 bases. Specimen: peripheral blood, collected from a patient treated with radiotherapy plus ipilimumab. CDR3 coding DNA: TGCGCCAGCAGCCAGGTCGCAGGGGGTAATGAAAAACTGTTTTTT. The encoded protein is CASSQVAGGNEKLFF.